The clone carrying this T cell receptor beta chain was counted at least ten times. No antigen is known for it. After removal of 6 bases from V and 0 bases from J, the junction contained 4 bases not matched to a gene. CDR3 size: 14 residues. Germline values: CDR1 MNHNS, CDR2 SASEGT. These data belong to a study of glioma-infiltrating T cells. Amplification of TCR alpha and beta CDR3 regions from RNA used iRepertoire nested multiplex PCR. TCRdb used MiXCR to reprocess the multiplex PCR reads, holding one entry per CDR3 protein. The sample has some 190,000 distinct CDR3 sequences, roughly a third seen once. Study observations and caveats: Only very few CDR3 sequences appeared in both tissue and blood. Tissue-blood divergence was below expectation in non-neoplastic patients, above in gliomas.

V and J are TRBV6-1 and TRBJ2-7; 8 nucleotides match TRBD2. The material sequenced was glioma tissue, nonneoplastic brain tissue, or PBMCs (not recorded which). This clonotype originated in a human donor with low-grade glioma or glioblastoma, undergoing nonglioma brain surgery, or in good health (not recorded which). The CDR3 loop is CASRASGSSYEQYF. The CDR3 bases are TGTGCCAGCAGAGCTAGCGGGTCCTCCTACGAGCAGTACTTC.